A selection of T cell receptor beta chains follows, all from one sample in a study of CD8+ T cells in alopecia areata. Here immunoSEQ multiplex PCR was the method, and the copy in TCRdb shows in-frame clones only, minus some. The top ten hold more than 3% of the sample, which has roughly 120,000 clones, 56% seen once. The starting material was CD4+ T cells sorted from blood, obtained at week 24, from a patient treated with tofacitinib. All receptors come from a human donor with alopecia areata. The CDR3 runs from the conserved cysteine through the conserved F or W. A D gene is named only where the DNA matches it firmly. For some rows the clone size is stated as once, few or many, or as a class when expanded; others skip it.

TRBJ2-5 | few | . | TRBV4-1 | CASSQWQKETQYF | TGCGCCAGCAGCCAATGGCAGAAAGAGACCCAGTACTTC
TRBJ2-7 | once | . | TRBV27 | CASSLNLLSYEQYF | TGTGCCAGCAGTTTAAACTTACTCTCCTACGAGCAGTACTTC
TRBJ2-5 | . | . | TRBV7-9 | CASSSQGAETQYF | TGTGCCAGCAGCTCACAGGGTGCCGAGACCCAGTACTTC
TRBJ2-1 | once | . | TRBV2 | CASIGEDNEQFF | TGTGCCAGCATCGGCGAGGACAATGAGCAGTTCTTC
TRBJ2-5 | few | TRBD1 | TRBV11-2 | CASSSDRGETQYF | TGTGCCAGCAGCTCCGACAGGGGAGAGACCCAGTACTTC
TRBJ2-5 | . | TRBD2 | TRBV27 | CASSASGEQETQYF | TGTGCCAGCAGCGCGAGCGGGGAACAAGAGACCCAGTACTTC
TRBJ1-2 | few | . | TRBV29-1 | CSVEGRGKTDYGYTF | TGCAGCGTTGAGGGCCGGGGCAAAACGGACTATGGCTACACCTTC
TRBJ2-5 | few | . | TRBV19 | CASRGGPRETQYF | TGTGCCAGTAGAGGGGGACCGCGGGAGACCCAGTACTTC
TRBJ1-5 | . | . | TRBV19 | CASSMRGDQPQHF | TGTGCCAGTAGTATGCGGGGGGATCAGCCCCAGCATTTT
TRBJ2-4 | few | TRBD1 | TRBV13 | CASSLGQGLNIQYF | TGTGCCAGCAGCTTAGGACAGGGGCTAAACATTCAGTACTTC
TRBJ2-5 | few | . | TRBV18 | CASSPYQETQYF | TGTGCCAGCTCACCTTACCAAGAGACCCAGTACTTC
TRBJ1-1 | . | . | TRBV4-3 | CASSQVRGFEAFF | TGCGCCAGCAGCCAAGTAAGAGGGTTTGAAGCTTTCTTT
TRBJ2-1 | . | TRBD2 | TRBV29-1 | CSVPSGGLNEQFF | TGCAGCGTTCCTAGCGGGGGGCTTAATGAGCAGTTCTTC
TRBJ1-1 | few | TRBD1 | TRBV7-2 | CASSLQQGAAGTEAFF | TGTGCCAGCAGCCTCCAACAGGGGGCGGCGGGAACTGAAGCTTTCTTT
TRBJ1-5 | . | TRBD1 | TRBV30 | CAWSQGQGRQPQHF | TGTGCCTGGAGTCAAGGACAGGGAAGACAGCCCCAGCATTTT
TRBJ2-3 | . | TRBD2 | TRBV30 | CAWSVAGAARDTQYF | TGTGCCTGGAGCGTAGCGGGGGCTGCGCGAGATACGCAGTATTTT
TRBJ2-1 | . | . | TRBV7-2 | CASSPTPGLRNEQFF | TGTGCCAGCAGCCCCACTCCGGGACTGCGGAATGAGCAGTTCTTC
TRBJ1-1 | . | . | TRBV29-1 | CSVGTKTEEAFF | TGCAGCGTTGGTACTAAGACAGAAGAAGCTTTCTTT
TRBJ2-3 | . | TRBD2 | TRBV13 | CASSTKREHSTDTQYF | TGTGCCAGCAGCACCAAGCGGGAACATAGCACAGATACGCAGTATTTT
TRBJ2-7 | . | . | TRBV7-2 | CASSLGVGYEQYF | TGTGCCAGCAGCTTAGGGGTCGGGTACGAGCAGTACTTC
TRBJ1-4 | . | . | TRBV6-5 | CASAQAGSNEKLFF | TGTGCCAGCGCCCAGGCCGGGTCTAATGAAAAACTGTTTTTT
TRBJ2-6 | . | . | TRBV30 | CAWRFGGTDEFQGNVLTF | TGTGCCTGGAGATTTGGAGGGACAGACGAGTTCCAAGGCAACGTCCTGACTTTC
TRBJ2-6 | . | . | TRBV5-6 | CASSLRSSGANVLTF | TGTGCCAGCAGCTTGCGCAGTTCCGGGGCCAACGTCCTGACTTTC
TRBJ2-1 | . | . | TRBV2 | CASSYLRGEQFF | TGTGCCAGCAGTTACCTCCGGGGTGAGCAGTTCTTC
TRBJ1-4 | few | TRBD1 | TRBV29-1 | CSVDLGTGTNEKLFF | TGCAGCGTTGATCTCGGGACAGGGACTAATGAAAAACTGTTTTTT
TRBJ2-1 | . | . | TRBV9 | CASSLSAGPQFF | TGTGCCAGCAGCCTGTCGGCGGGGCCACAGTTCTTC
TRBJ2-1 | . | TRBD2 | TRBV2 | CASRYQTSDYNEQFF | TGTGCCAGCAGATACCAGACTAGCGACTACAATGAGCAGTTCTTC
TRBJ2-3 | few | TRBD2 | TRBV5-1 | CASNPGTTTDTQYF | TGCGCCAGCAACCCCGGGACTACCACAGATACGCAGTATTTT
TRBJ2-1 | . | . | TRBV15 | CATSIGGPYNEQFF | TGTGCCACCAGCATCGGGGGCCCGTACAATGAGCAGTTCTTC
TRBJ1-1 | few | . | TRBV11-2 | CASSLGTSRTEAFF | TGTGCCAGCAGCTTAGGGACCAGTCGGACTGAAGCTTTCTTT
TRBJ1-1 | few | TRBD1 | TRBV29-1 | CSVQTGTGMAFF | TGCAGCGTCCAAACCGGGACAGGGATGGCTTTCTTT
TRBJ2-5 | few | TRBD1 | TRBV7-2 | CASSIGQGSQETQYF | TGTGCCAGCAGCATAGGACAGGGCTCGCAAGAGACCCAGTACTTC
TRBJ1-1 | few | . | TRBV28 | CASSSRLQAFF | TGTGCCAGCAGTTCAAGGCTCCAAGCTTTCTTT
TRBJ2-6 | . | . | TRBV5-1 | CASSVLAGANVLTF | TGCGCCAGCTCCGTGCTGGCTGGGGCCAACGTCCTGACTTTC
TRBJ2-1 | few | . | TRBV30 | CAWEIAGGAMNEQFF | TGTGCCTGGGAGATAGCTGGCGGGGCTATGAATGAGCAGTTCTTC
TRBJ1-2 | . | . | TRBV7-2 | CASSPLSANYGYTF | TGTGCCAGCAGTCCCCTGTCGGCTAACTATGGCTACACCTTC
TRBJ2-5 | few | TRBD1 | TRBV5-6 | CASSLLTGVQETQYF | TGTGCCAGCAGCTTGTTGACAGGGGTCCAAGAGACCCAGTACTTC
TRBJ1-2 | . | TRBD1 | TRBV30 | CAWSVEGARGYGYTF | TGTGCCTGGAGTGTTGAGGGGGCGCGAGGCTATGGCTACACCTTC
TRBJ2-3 | . | TRBD2 | TRBV7-9 | CASIRAGGAIDTQYF | TGTGCCAGCATTCGAGCCGGGGGGGCCATAGATACGCAGTATTTT
TRBJ1-2 | . | TRBD1 | TRBV5-1 | CASSLNDRAANGYTF | TGCGCCAGCAGCCTAAACGACAGGGCGGCGAATGGCTACACCTTC
TRBJ1-2 | . | TRBD1 | TRBV29-1 | CSGGQGAPTVYTF | TGCAGCGGCGGACAGGGTGCTCCTACGGTCTACACCTTC
TRBJ2-2 | few | . | TRBV6-5 | CASLRAQNTGELFF | TGTGCCAGCCTTCGGGCCCAAAACACCGGGGAGCTGTTTTTT
TRBJ2-5 | . | . | TRBV15 | CATSSTQGWETQYF | TGTGCCACCAGCAGTACACAGGGTTGGGAGACCCAGTACTTC
TRBJ2-5 | few | TRBD2 | TRBV7-8 | CASSQRGGPLKGQETQYF | TGTGCCAGCAGTCAGCGGGGGGGCCCCCTCAAGGGTCAAGAGACCCAGTACTTC
TRBJ1-2 | . | . | TRBV6-5 | CASSKGVGYTF | TGTGCCAGCAGTAAAGGAGTGGGCTACACCTTC
TRBJ1-2 | . | . | TRBV29-1 | CSVDDDGLLANYGYTF | TGCAGCGTTGACGATGACGGACTTCTAGCTAACTATGGCTACACCTTC
TRBJ1-1 | . | . | TRBV29-1 | CSVRQELNTEAFF | TGCAGCGTTCGTCAAGAGCTGAACACTGAAGCTTTCTTT
TRBJ2-7 | . | . | TRBV2 | CASSVGEQYF | TGTGCCAGCAGTGTTGGGGAGCAGTACTTC
TRBJ1-2 | . | . | TRBV6-6 | CASNQLDYGYTF | TGTGCCAGCAACCAGCTCGACTATGGCTACACCTTC